A selection of T cell receptor beta chains follows, all from one sample in a study of T cell repertoires in cytomegalovirus infection. Each CDR3 protein is one row after TCRdb ran MiXCR on the reads. The sample consists of 250,000 to 300,000 distinct CDR3 sequences, approximately 14% of them appearing once. Sequencing used PBMCs. These receptors all come from a human donor in good health (CMV status not recorded). Some clones in this sample may be carry-over from other donors' samples. The CDR3 runs from the conserved cysteine through the conserved F or W. Each record gives: V gene, clone size, J gene, D gene, CDR3 protein, CDR3 DNA. D genes are given only for firm matches. Rows may omit the clone size; those that give it use once, few, many or a size class.

TRBV6-6,many,TRBJ2-7,.,CASSALDRRGEQYF,TGTGCCAGCAGTGCCCTTGACAGGCGGGGCGAGCAGTACTTC
TRBV20-1,.,TRBJ2-4,TRBD2,CSAPTSGGSNIQYF,TGCAGTGCTCCAACTAGCGGGGGGTCAAACATTCAGTACTTC
TRBV18,.,TRBJ2-7,.,CASSPRKAPGSYEQYF,TGTGCCAGCTCACCACGGAAAGCTCCCGGCTCCTACGAGCAGTACTTC
TRBV6-1,.,TRBJ2-5,TRBD1,CATPDRERETQYF,TGTGCCACCCCCGACAGGGAGCGGGAGACCCAGTACTTC
TRBV18,.,TRBJ2-1,.,CASSPTKGQKQFF,TGTGCCAGCTCACCCACGAAAGGACAGAAGCAGTTCTTC
TRBV6-6,.,TRBJ1-6,TRBD1,CASSSTGGYSDSPLHF,TGTGCCAGCAGCTCGACAGGGGGTTATAGTGATTCACCCCTCCACTTT
TRBV27,.,TRBJ2-1,TRBD1,CASSFGTAYNEQFF,TGTGCCAGCAGTTTTGGGACAGCCTACAATGAGCAGTTCTTC
TRBV9,.,TRBJ2-4,.,CASSAMGDKNIQYF,TGTGCCAGCAGCGCCATGGGGGACAAAAACATTCAGTACTTC
TRBV7-3,many,TRBJ2-1,TRBD2,CASSLAGGAYNEQFF,TGTGCCAGCAGCTTAGCGGGGGGGGCCTACAATGAGCAGTTCTTC
TRBV6-5,.,TRBJ1-2,.,CASSYSSLWARAGGYTF,TGTGCCAGCAGTTACTCGTCTCTCTGGGCCCGTGCTGGGGGCTACACCTTC
TRBV7-3,many,TRBJ2-3,TRBD1,CASSSTGTTDTQYF,TGTGCCAGCAGCTCGACAGGGACCACAGATACGCAGTATTTT
TRBV7-8,many,TRBJ2-3,.,CASSSELEDTQYF,TGTGCCAGCAGCTCCGAACTAGAAGATACGCAGTATTTT
TRBV6-6,many,TRBJ2-6,.,CASSYSDGSGANVLTF,TGTGCCAGCAGTTACTCGGACGGCTCTGGGGCCAACGTCCTGACTTTC
TRBV9,many,TRBJ1-2,TRBD1,CASSFWDRVGNYGYTF,TGTGCCAGCAGCTTCTGGGACAGGGTCGGGAACTATGGCTACACCTTC
TRBV7-6,many,TRBJ2-7,.,CATKRGDSYEQYF,TGTGCCACCAAGAGGGGCGACTCCTACGAGCAGTACTTC
TRBV20-1,few,TRBJ2-1,TRBD2,CSARRREVPYNEQFF,TGCAGTGCTAGACGACGGGAGGTACCCTACAATGAGCAGTTCTTC
TRBV27,few,TRBJ2-7,.,CASGSSGAISYEQYF,TGTGCCAGCGGTTCCTCAGGGGCCATATCCTACGAGCAGTACTTC
TRBV10-3,.,TRBJ2-1,.,CAIRVETGNEQFF,TGTGCCATCAGGGTGGAAACAGGGAATGAGCAGTTCTTC
TRBV6-5,.,TRBJ2-7,.,CASSSLGGHYEQYF,TGTGCCAGCAGTTCCTTGGGGGGACACTACGAGCAGTACTTC
TRBV7-9,few,TRBJ2-2,.,CASSSSENTGELFF,TGTGCCAGCAGCTCTTCCGAGAACACCGGGGAGCTGTTTTTT
TRBV7-2,many,TRBJ2-1,TRBD1,CASSLDRFAQFF,TGTGCCAGCAGCTTGGACAGGTTCGCGCAGTTCTTC
TRBV20-1,.,TRBJ1-6,.,CSARDLQGSSSPLHF,TGCAGTGCTAGAGATCTTCAGGGGTCAAGTTCACCCCTCCACTTT
TRBV11-3,.,TRBJ2-4,TRBD1,CASSSGTGGAGNIQYF,TGTGCCAGCAGCTCTGGGACAGGGGGCGCGGGGAACATTCAGTACTTC
TRBV7-9,many,TRBJ2-7,.,CASSPGIHSYEQYF,TGTGCCAGCAGCCCCGGGATACATAGCTACGAGCAGTACTTC
TRBV5-1,few,TRBJ1-1,.,CASSLVAGWAFF,TGCGCCAGCAGCTTGGTCGCAGGTTGGGCTTTCTTT
TRBV28,.,TRBJ1-5,.,CASSIYGGRPHQPQHF,TGTGCCAGCAGCATTTACGGGGGACGACCCCATCAGCCCCAGCATTTT
TRBV7-8,many,TRBJ2-2,.,CASSSEVATGELFF,TGTGCCAGCAGTTCAGAGGTGGCCACCGGGGAGCTGTTTTTT
TRBV12-3/TRBV12-4,many,TRBJ1-2,.,CASSLQTGWSYGYTF,TGTGCCAGCAGTCTCCAGACAGGATGGAGCTATGGCTACACCTTC
TRBV5-4,.,TRBJ1-4,TRBD1,CASSLEWDSNEKLFF,TGTGCCAGCAGCTTGGAGTGGGACAGCAATGAAAAACTGTTTTTT
TRBV7-2,many,TRBJ2-3,TRBD1,CASSFQGALVDTQYF,TGTGCCAGCAGCTTCCAGGGGGCGCTGGTAGATACGCAGTATTTT
TRBV28,.,TRBJ2-7,.,CASSLSPHEQYF,TGTGCCAGCAGTTTAAGTCCCCACGAGCAGTACTTC
TRBV28,many,TRBJ2-7,.,CASDPGGNTYEQYF,TGTGCCAGCGACCCCGGAGGGAACACCTACGAGCAGTACTTC
TRBV4-1,.,TRBJ2-5,TRBD2,CASSYSSGSETQYF,TGCGCCAGCAGCTACTCTAGCGGGAGTGAGACCCAGTACTTC